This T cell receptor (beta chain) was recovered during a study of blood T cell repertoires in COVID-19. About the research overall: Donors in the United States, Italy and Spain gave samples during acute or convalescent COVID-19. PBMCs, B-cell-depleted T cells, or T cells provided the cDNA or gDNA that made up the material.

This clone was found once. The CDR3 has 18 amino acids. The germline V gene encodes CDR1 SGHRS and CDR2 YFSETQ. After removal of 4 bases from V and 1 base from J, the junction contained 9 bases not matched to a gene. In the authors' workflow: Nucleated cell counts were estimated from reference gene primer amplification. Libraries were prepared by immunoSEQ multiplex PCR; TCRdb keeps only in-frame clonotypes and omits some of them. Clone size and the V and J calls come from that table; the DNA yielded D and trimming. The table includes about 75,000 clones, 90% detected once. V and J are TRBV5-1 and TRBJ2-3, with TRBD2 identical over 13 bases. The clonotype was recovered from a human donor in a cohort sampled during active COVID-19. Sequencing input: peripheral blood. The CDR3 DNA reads TGCGCCAGCAGCCTACTAGCGGGAGGGCCGGGAGGCACAGATACGCAGTATTTT. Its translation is CASSLLAGGPGGTDTQYF. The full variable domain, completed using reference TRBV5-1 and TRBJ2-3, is KAGVTQTPRYLIKTRGQQVTLSCSPISGHRSVSWYQQTPGQGLQFLFEYFSETQRNKGNFPGRFSGRQFSNSRSEMNVSTLELGDSALYLCASSLLAGGPGGTDTQYFGPGTRLTVL.